This TCR beta chain was found in a study of OX40 agonist ivuxolimab in advanced cancers. Study in general: It was ivuxolimab, an agonistic anti-OX40 (CD134) antibody, that patients were treated with. Participants, approximately 81% male, averaged roughly 55 years of age, ranging from roughly 23 to 80.

Produced via immunoSEQ multiplex PCR; TCRdb's table is partial and in-frame only. The sample lists fewer than 70,000 clones; around nine tenths were seen once. Notes on this clone: The target antigen is unknown.

The study's findings and limits: Clonal expansion by week 6 occurred in CD4+ and CD8+ blood T cells (at 0.1 to 3.0 mg/kg).

CDR3 length equals 14 residues. The ends were cut back, 1 base at V and 7 bases at J, with 8 bases in the middle. Germline CDR1 LGHNT, CDR2 FRNRAP. Systemic immunosuppression or autoimmune disease history was grounds to exclude patients. The chain recombines TRBV12-5 with TRBJ1-6; no firm D call. The receptor comes from an adult with an advanced solid tumor such as melanoma, head and neck, liver or kidney cancer. The material was CD4+ or CD8+ T cells sorted from blood, obtained in a trial of the OX40 agonist ivuxolimab. The CDR3 DNA is TGTGCTAGTGGTTTGGGGACGGGGAATTCACCCCTCCACTTT. Protein: CASGLGTGNSPLHF.